The rows below give T cell receptor beta chains drawn from one sample of a study of STAT5B mutations in CD4+ large granular lymphocyte leukemia. Assay used: immunoSEQ multiplex PCR; TCRdb lists only in-frame clones, some missing. The sample carries fewer than 25,000 clones, about 78% recorded once. The sample consisted of CD4+ T cells from blood buffy coats. The receptors here all came from a human donor in good health. Both conserved end residues are trimmed from each CDR3.

j_call | v_call | cdr3_length | cdr3_aa
TRBJ1-3 | TRBV28 | 11 | ASSVLSGNTIY
TRBJ2-1 | TRBV6-5 | 12 | ASMRGGAINEQF
TRBJ2-1 | TRBV5-4 | 11 | ASSLGGTFEQF
TRBJ1-5 | TRBV2 | 11 | ASRASSNQPQH
TRBJ2-7 | TRBV6-1 | 11 | ATELRLGYEQY
TRBJ1-6 | TRBV7-3 | 13 | ASSRTGTGVSPLH
TRBJ1-4 | TRBV6-5 | 11 | ANPFPWYEKLF
TRBJ1-1 | TRBV30 | 9 | AWSFMGLAF
TRBJ2-7 | TRBV7-9 | 14 | ASSLAGTSGIHEQY
TRBJ2-7 | TRBV28 | 19 | ASSSQPPGLGYLRSSYEQY
TRBJ1-2 | TRBV28 | 12 | ASSSYQGMGGYT
TRBJ1-5 | TRBV2 | 11 | ASSEMANQPQH
TRBJ2-4 | TRBV7-8 | 14 | ASSLVGLLAKNIQY
TRBJ2-1 | TRBV4-3 | 15 | ASSQDNDYGAYNEQF
TRBJ2-1 | TRBV7-9 | 14 | ASSTEFDSNYNEQF
TRBJ1-1 | TRBV7-9 | 12 | ASSRDGGRTEAF
TRBJ1-6 | TRBV5-1 | 13 | ASSLGAGVGSPLH
TRBJ2-2 | TRBV7-3 | 14 | ASSLLPDRRTGELF
TRBJ1-6 | TRBV28 | 16 | ASRPSRDRESRIGPLH
TRBJ2-7 | TRBV2 | 16 | ASSDHPGLAGGRYEQY
TRBJ2-5 | TRBV2 | 11 | AWGQELQETQY
TRBJ1-1 | TRBV19 | 13 | ASTNDGQGDTEAF
TRBJ1-3 | TRBV5-1 | 12 | ASSLSVYGNTIY
TRBJ1-4 | TRBV5-1 | 15 | ASSLVPATSTNEKLF
TRBJ1-2 | TRBV7-8 | 13 | ASSLDGRGSYGYT
TRBJ2-1 | TRBV9 | 15 | ASSVSLRGTGGNEQF
TRBJ2-1 | TRBV11-1 | 13 | ASSQIKGSYNEQF
TRBJ2-5 | TRBV5-1 | 15 | ASSFQFSGVSQETQY
TRBJ1-2 | TRBV28 | 12 | ASSPSGQGYGYT
TRBJ1-4 | TRBV4-3 | 13 | ASSQAGGANEKLF
TRBJ1-6 | TRBV2 | 11 | ASSAGIDSPLH
TRBJ1-2 | TRBV5-6 | 13 | ASSLGGGSIYGYT
TRBJ1-5 | TRBV7-2 | 11 | ASSLNKDQPQH
TRBJ1-2 | TRBV5-4 | 11 | ASSSDRARSYT
TRBJ1-5 | TRBV7-8 | 14 | ASSLVGQASNQPQH
TRBJ1-4 | TRBV19 | 13 | ASRDGDRFNEKLF
TRBJ2-7 | TRBV18 | 11 | ASSDRVAYEQY
TRBJ2-5 | TRBV5-1 | 13 | ASMTGTGLTETQY
TRBJ1-3 | TRBV11-2 | 14 | ASSPRDGSSGNTIY
TRBJ1-6 | TRBV6-6 | 13 | ASSYSGPTNSPLH
TRBJ2-1 | TRBV29-1 | 13 | SVGLSPLGHNEQF
TRBJ2-3 | TRBV29-1 | 13 | SVDSSSRSTDTQY
TRBJ2-7 | TRBV2 | 14 | ASSEVGLAGLDEQY
TRBJ2-3 | TRBV19 | 12 | ASSGRLDTDTQY
TRBJ2-7 | TRBV5-6 | 12 | ASSLSGLVNEQY